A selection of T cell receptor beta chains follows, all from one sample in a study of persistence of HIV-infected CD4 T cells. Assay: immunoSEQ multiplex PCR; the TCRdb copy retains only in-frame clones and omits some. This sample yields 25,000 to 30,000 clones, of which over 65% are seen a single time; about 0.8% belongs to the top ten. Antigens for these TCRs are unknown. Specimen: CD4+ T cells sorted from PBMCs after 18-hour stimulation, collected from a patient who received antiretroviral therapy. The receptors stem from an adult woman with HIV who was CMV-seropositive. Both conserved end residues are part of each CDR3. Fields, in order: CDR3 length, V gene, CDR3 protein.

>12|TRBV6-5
CASMGGPGEAFF
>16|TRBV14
CASSITWRGKQNIQYF
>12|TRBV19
CASTGQGDGYTF
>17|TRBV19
CASSIRRGPLSPNEQFF
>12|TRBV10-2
CASSETVRPQHF
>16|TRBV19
CASTLRPRGSNYGYTF
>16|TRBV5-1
CASSLARLAGTDTQYF
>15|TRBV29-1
CSVEKITGGRYGYTF
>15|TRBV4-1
CASSQEIARAGEQFF
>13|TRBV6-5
CASIRSGANVLTF
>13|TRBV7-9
CASSLEVYRGKYF
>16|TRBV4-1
CASSQDAGGGTDTQYF
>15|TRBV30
CAWSRDRAGNEKLFF
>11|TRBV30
CALGLGHGYTF
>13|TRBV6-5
CASSSDRQETQYF
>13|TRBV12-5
CASSDRGNSPLHF
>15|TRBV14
CASSRDRGPTDTQYF
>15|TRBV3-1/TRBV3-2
CASSQDPRRKETQYF
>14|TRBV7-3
CASSLGRENSPLHF
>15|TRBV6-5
CASSYTPTGAYGYTF
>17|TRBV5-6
CASSLGTGLTRGSPLHF
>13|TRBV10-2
CASSLAGENIQYF
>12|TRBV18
CASSPGTYEQYF
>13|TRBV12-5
CASGLGLSTEAFF
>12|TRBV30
CAWSQGLGGYTF
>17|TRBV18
CASSPPITGTLNSPLHF
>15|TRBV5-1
CASSFTGGAYNEQFF